These T cell receptor beta chains were read from a single sample in a study of T cell responses to AZD1222 COVID-19 vaccine. Some clones are missing from TCRdb's copy, which holds only in-frame ones; the method was immunoSEQ multiplex PCR. The data contain approximately 170,000 clones, around 88% of them singletons. Sequenced material: peripheral blood, taken 28 days after the second AZD1222 dose. The receptor source for this set is an adult who received the AZD1222 COVID-19 vaccine. Each CDR3 is given with its conserved first and last residue. The order of the fields is clone size, J gene, D gene, V gene, CDR3 protein, CDR3 DNA. D genes are given only for firm matches. Some rows have no size entry. The others give once, few or many, or a class for an expanded clone.

clone_size: NA; j_call: TRBJ1-6; d_call: NA; v_call: TRBV5-8; cdr3_aa: CASSSYRDLAYNSPLHF; cdr3_nt: TGTGCCAGCAGCTCATACAGGGACCTGGCCTATAATTCACCCCTCCACTTT
clone_size: NA; j_call: TRBJ1-5; d_call: TRBD1; v_call: TRBV6-6; cdr3_aa: CASSYGGQADNQPQHF; cdr3_nt: TGTGCCAGCAGTTACGGTGGACAGGCAGACAATCAGCCCCAGCATTTT
clone_size: NA; j_call: TRBJ2-2; d_call: NA; v_call: TRBV11-1; cdr3_aa: CASSLDNGELFF; cdr3_nt: TGTGCCAGCAGCTTAGACAACGGGGAGCTGTTTTTT
clone_size: NA; j_call: TRBJ1-2; d_call: NA; v_call: TRBV12-3/TRBV12-4; cdr3_aa: CASRGSNYGYTF; cdr3_nt: TGTGCCAGCAGGGGGTCCAACTATGGCTACACCTTC
clone_size: NA; j_call: TRBJ2-7; d_call: NA; v_call: TRBV19; cdr3_aa: CASSSAAAGHLYEQYF; cdr3_nt: TGTGCCAGTAGTTCAGCCGCTGCGGGACACCTCTACGAGCAGTACTTC
clone_size: NA; j_call: TRBJ1-6; d_call: TRBD1; v_call: TRBV5-4; cdr3_aa: CASSLGQGNSPLHF; cdr3_nt: TGTGCCAGCAGCTTGGGACAGGGAAACTCACCCCTCCACTTT
clone_size: NA; j_call: TRBJ2-4; d_call: NA; v_call: TRBV18; cdr3_aa: CASSPQGGHIQYF; cdr3_nt: TGTGCCAGCTCTCCCCAGGGTGGACACATTCAGTACTTC
clone_size: NA; j_call: TRBJ2-7; d_call: NA; v_call: TRBV6-2/TRBV6-3; cdr3_aa: CASSYGPEWQGIYEQYF; cdr3_nt: TGTGCCAGCAGTTATGGTCCCGAATGGCAGGGGATCTACGAGCAGTACTTC
clone_size: NA; j_call: TRBJ1-5; d_call: TRBD1; v_call: TRBV30; cdr3_aa: CAWEQGAGGQPQHF; cdr3_nt: TGTGCCTGGGAACAGGGGGCGGGAGGGCAGCCCCAGCATTTT
clone_size: NA; j_call: TRBJ1-2; d_call: NA; v_call: TRBV11-2; cdr3_aa: CASSLTSLANYGYTF; cdr3_nt: TGTGCCAGCAGCTTAACTAGCTTAGCTAACTATGGCTACACCTTC
clone_size: few; j_call: TRBJ2-1; d_call: NA; v_call: TRBV5-1; cdr3_aa: CASSLGDIPLNEQFF; cdr3_nt: TGCGCCAGCAGCTTGGGGGATATCCCCCTCAATGAGCAGTTCTTC
clone_size: NA; j_call: TRBJ1-1; d_call: NA; v_call: TRBV4-2; cdr3_aa: CASSQATQGARNTEAFF; cdr3_nt: TGTGCCAGCAGCCAAGCGACACAGGGAGCAAGGAACACTGAAGCTTTCTTT
clone_size: NA; j_call: TRBJ1-5; d_call: NA; v_call: TRBV7-2; cdr3_aa: CASSLVGNQPQHF; cdr3_nt: TGTGCCAGCAGCTTAGTAGGCAATCAGCCCCAGCATTTT
clone_size: once; j_call: TRBJ1-2; d_call: NA; v_call: TRBV5-5; cdr3_aa: CASSSPVLRGGYTF; cdr3_nt: TGTGCCAGCAGCTCCCCCGTCCTCCGGGGCGGCTACACCTTC
clone_size: NA; j_call: TRBJ2-3; d_call: NA; v_call: TRBV29-1; cdr3_aa: CSVEGVDTQYF; cdr3_nt: TGCAGCGTTGAAGGGGTGGATACGCAGTATTTT
clone_size: NA; j_call: TRBJ1-2; d_call: NA; v_call: TRBV15; cdr3_aa: CATSRGDTGKTNYGYTF; cdr3_nt: TGTGCCACCAGCAGAGGTGATACAGGGAAAACTAACTATGGCTACACCTTC
clone_size: once; j_call: TRBJ1-5; d_call: NA; v_call: TRBV6-1; cdr3_aa: CASSEEWTVNQPQHF; cdr3_nt: TGTGCCAGCAGTGAAGAATGGACTGTCAATCAGCCCCAGCATTTT
clone_size: NA; j_call: TRBJ2-5; d_call: NA; v_call: TRBV5-6; cdr3_aa: CASSLRETQYF; cdr3_nt: TGTGCCAGCAGCTTACGAGAGACCCAGTACTTC